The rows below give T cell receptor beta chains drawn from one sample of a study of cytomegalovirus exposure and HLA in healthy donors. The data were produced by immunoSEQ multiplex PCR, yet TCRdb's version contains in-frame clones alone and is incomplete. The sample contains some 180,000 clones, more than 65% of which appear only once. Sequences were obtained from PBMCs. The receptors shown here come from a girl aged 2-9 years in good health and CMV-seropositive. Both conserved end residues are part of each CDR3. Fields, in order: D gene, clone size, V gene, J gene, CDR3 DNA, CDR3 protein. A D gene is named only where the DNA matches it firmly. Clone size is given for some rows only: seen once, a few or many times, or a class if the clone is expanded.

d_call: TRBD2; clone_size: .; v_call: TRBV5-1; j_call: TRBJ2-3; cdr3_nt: TGCGCCAGCAGACTAGCGGGGGAGACTACAGATACGCAGTATTTT; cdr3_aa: CASRLAGETTDTQYF
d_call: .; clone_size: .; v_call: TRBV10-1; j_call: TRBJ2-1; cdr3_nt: TGCGCCAGCAGCAAAACTTCTAGAACTCATGAGCAGTTCTTC; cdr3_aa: CASSKTSRTHEQFF
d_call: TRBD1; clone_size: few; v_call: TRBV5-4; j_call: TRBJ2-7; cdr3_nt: TGTGCCAGCAGCTCCCTCCGGGACAGATCCTACGAGCAGTACTTC; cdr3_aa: CASSSLRDRSYEQYF
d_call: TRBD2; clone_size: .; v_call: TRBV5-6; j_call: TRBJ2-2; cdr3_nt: TGTGCCAGCAGCTTGGGCTCCAGCGGGAGAAGGTGGACCGGGGAGCTGTTTTTT; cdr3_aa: CASSLGSSGRRWTGELFF
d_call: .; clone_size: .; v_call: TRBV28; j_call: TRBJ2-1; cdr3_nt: TGTGCCAGCAGTTCGATATTGAGCTATAGCAATGAGCAGTTCTTC; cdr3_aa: CASSSILSYSNEQFF
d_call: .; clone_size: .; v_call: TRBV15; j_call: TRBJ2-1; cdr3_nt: TGTGCCACCAGCAGAGATGTGCGGGGCCCCTACAATGAGCAGTTCTTC; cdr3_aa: CATSRDVRGPYNEQFF
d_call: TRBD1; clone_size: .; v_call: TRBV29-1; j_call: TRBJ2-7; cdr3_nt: TGCAGCGTCCTACAGGGGGCGCATTACGAGCAGTACTTC; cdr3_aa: CSVLQGAHYEQYF
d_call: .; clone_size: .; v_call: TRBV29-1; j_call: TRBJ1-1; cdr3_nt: TGCAGCGTTGATCGGGCAGGGTGGTTGAACACTGAAGCTTTCTTT; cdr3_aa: CSVDRAGWLNTEAFF
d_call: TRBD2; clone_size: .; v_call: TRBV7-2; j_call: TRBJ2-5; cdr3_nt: TGTGCCAGCAGCTTCCGACTAGCGGGAGCAGAGACCCAGTACTTC; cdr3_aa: CASSFRLAGAETQYF
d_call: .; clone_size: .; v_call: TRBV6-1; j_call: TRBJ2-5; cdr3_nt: TGTGCCAGCGGAGTACAGGCGTGGGAGACCCAGTACTTC; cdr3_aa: CASGVQAWETQYF
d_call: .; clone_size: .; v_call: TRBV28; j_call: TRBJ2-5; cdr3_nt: TGTGCCAGCAGCGGTGGGCCTCCCCTGAAGGAGACCCAGTACTTC; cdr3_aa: CASSGGPPLKETQYF
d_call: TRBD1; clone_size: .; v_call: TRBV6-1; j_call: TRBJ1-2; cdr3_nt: TGTGCCACCGCCTTGACAGGGGATGGCTACACCTTC; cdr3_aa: CATALTGDGYTF
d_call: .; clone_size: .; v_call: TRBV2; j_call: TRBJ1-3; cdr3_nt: TGTGCCAGCAGTGGGTACAGGAGCTCTGGAAACACCATATATTTT; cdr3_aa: CASSGYRSSGNTIYF
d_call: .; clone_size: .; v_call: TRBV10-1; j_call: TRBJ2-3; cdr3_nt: TGCGCCAGCAGTTTCCAGGGCACAGATACGCAGTATTTT; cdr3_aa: CASSFQGTDTQYF
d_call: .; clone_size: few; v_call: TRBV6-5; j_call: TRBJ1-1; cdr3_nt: TGTGCCAGCAGTTACTCGACGAGGTCGGACACTGAAGCTTTCTTT; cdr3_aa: CASSYSTRSDTEAFF
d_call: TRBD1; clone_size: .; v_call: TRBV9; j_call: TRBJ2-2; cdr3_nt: TGTGCCAGCAGCGACAGGGGAATCGGGGAGCTGTTTTTT; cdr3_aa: CASSDRGIGELFF
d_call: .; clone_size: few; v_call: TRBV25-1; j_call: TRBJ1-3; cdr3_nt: TGTGCCAGCAGTGAATATCAGGGACTCTCTGGAAACACCATATATTTT; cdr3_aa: CASSEYQGLSGNTIYF
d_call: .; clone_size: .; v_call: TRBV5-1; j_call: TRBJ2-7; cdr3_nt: TGCGCCAGCAGCTTGAGCACAGATGCCTACGAGCAGTACTTC; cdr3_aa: CASSLSTDAYEQYF
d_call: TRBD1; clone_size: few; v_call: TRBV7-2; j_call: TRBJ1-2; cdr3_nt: TGTGCCAGCAGCAGGGGACAGGGGGCGAGGGGCTACACCTTC; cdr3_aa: CASSRGQGARGYTF
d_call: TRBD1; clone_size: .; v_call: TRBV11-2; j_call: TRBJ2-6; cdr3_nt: TGTGCCAGCAGCCACTATAGGACAGGCTACTCTGGGGCCAACGTCCTGACTTTC; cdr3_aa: CASSHYRTGYSGANVLTF
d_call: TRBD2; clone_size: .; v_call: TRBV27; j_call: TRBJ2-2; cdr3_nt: TGTGCCAGCAGTTGGTTAGCGGGAGGGGATACCGGGGAGCTGTTTTTT; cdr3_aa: CASSWLAGGDTGELFF
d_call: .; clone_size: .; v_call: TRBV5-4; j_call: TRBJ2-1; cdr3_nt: TGTGCCAGCAGCTCAACCGGGCGGGCGGGTGAGCAGTTCTTC; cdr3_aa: CASSSTGRAGEQFF
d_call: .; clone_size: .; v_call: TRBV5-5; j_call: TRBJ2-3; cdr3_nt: TGTGCCAGCAGCCCCGGGCAGGGTGGGGATACGCAGTATTTT; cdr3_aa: CASSPGQGGDTQYF
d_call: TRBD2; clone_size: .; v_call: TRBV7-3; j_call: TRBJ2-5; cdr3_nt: TGTGCCAGCAGCTTAGGAGCGGGGGGGCTGGAGACCCAGTACTTC; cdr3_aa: CASSLGAGGLETQYF
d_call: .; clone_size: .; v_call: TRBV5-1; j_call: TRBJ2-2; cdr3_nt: TGCGCCAGCAGCCAGGACAGGAACACCGGGGAGCTGTTTTTT; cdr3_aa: CASSQDRNTGELFF
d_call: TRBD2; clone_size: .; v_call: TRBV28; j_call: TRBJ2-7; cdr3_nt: TGTGCCAGCAGTACTAACCGACTAGCGGGAGGCTCCTACGAGCAGTACTTC; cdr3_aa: CASSTNRLAGGSYEQYF
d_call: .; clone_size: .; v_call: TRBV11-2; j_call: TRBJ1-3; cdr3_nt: TGTGCCAGCAGTTCAGGGCTTCCCAACACCATATATTTT; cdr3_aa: CASSSGLPNTIYF
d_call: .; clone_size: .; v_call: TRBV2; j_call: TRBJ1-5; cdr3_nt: TGTGCCAGCAGTGGACTAGGGGGGGCTGACCAGCCCCAGCATTTT; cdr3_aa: CASSGLGGADQPQHF
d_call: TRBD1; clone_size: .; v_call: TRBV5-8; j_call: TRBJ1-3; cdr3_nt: TGTGCCAGCAGCCCAGGACAGGGGGCGCGTGGAAACACCATATATTTT; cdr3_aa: CASSPGQGARGNTIYF
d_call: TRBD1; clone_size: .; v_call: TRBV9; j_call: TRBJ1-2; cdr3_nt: TGTGCCAGCAGCGCTCCCTCCGGGACAGGAGTTGACGGCTACACCTTC; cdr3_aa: CASSAPSGTGVDGYTF
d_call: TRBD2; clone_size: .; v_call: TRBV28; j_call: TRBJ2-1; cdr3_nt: TGTGCCAGCAGTTTGTCAGCGGGAGGTTACAATGAGCAGTTCTTC; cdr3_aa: CASSLSAGGYNEQFF
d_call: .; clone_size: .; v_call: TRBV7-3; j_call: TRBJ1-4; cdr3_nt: TGTGCCAGCAGCTTAAGCCGAGGTGAAAAACTGTTTTTT; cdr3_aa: CASSLSRGEKLFF
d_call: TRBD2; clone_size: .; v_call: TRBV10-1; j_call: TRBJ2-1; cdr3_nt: TGCGCCAGCAGCGATGTCCGGACTAGCGGGAGCGGTGAGCAGTTCTTC; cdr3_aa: CASSDVRTSGSGEQFF
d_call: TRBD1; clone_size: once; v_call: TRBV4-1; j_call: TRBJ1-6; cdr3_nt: TGCGCCAGCAGCCAAGACGGCCCTCCAACAGGGGTCAATTCACCCCTCCACTTT; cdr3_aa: CASSQDGPPTGVNSPLHF
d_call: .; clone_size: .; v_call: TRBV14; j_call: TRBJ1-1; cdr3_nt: TGTGCCAGCAGCCAAGAGGAAGGGGGATACACTGAAGCTTTCTTT; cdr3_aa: CASSQEEGGYTEAFF
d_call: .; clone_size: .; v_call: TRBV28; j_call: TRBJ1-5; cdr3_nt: TGTGCCAGCAGTTCCCCAGGGATCGAACCCCAGCATTTT; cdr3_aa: CASSSPGIEPQHF
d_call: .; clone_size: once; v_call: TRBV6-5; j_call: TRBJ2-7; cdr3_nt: TGTGCCAGCAGCCAACGCCTAGCGGAGCAGTACTTC; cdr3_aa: CASSQRLAEQYF
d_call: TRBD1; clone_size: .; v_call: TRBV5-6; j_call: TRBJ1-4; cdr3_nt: TGTGCCAGCAGCTTGGAAGGGACAGGGGGAGAAAAACTGTTTTTT; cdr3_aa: CASSLEGTGGEKLFF
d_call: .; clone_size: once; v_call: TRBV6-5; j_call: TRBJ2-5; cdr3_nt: TGTGCCAGCAACTACGGGTTGGTCTTGTCAGATCCGTACTTC; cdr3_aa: CASNYGLVLSDPYF
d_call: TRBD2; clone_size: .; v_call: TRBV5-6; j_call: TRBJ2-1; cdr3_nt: TGTGCCAGCAGCTGGGGGACTAGCGGGAGTAGACACGACAATGAGCAGTTCTTC; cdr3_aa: CASSWGTSGSRHDNEQFF